Presented here are 29 T cell receptor beta chains from one specimen sequenced in a study of blood T cells in healthy people across ages. Through a sample-barcoded 5' primer and a J-beta primer mix, a second PCR was run for roughly 6 to 12 cycles. TCRdb recomputed calls from the 5' RACE reads with MiXCR, one row per CDR3 protein. Of over 950,000 distinct CDR3 sequences listed, 30% to 40% were seen once; the top ten hold 13%. The sample consisted of blood. These TCRs come from a man aged 18 to 29 in good health.

This chain joins TRBV12-3 or TRBV12-4 and TRBJ1-1; no definite D call. The CDR3 spans 13 residues. The ends were cut back, 5 bases at V and 4 bases at J, with 11 bases in the middle. The chain's CDR3 is CASSVEGLTEAFF. The CDR3 DNA is TGTGCCAGCAGTGTAGAAGGCCTCACTGAAGCTTTCTTT.

This sequence joins TRBV7-2 and TRBJ2-1; D call uncertain. In germline, CDR1 is SGHTA, CDR2 FQGNSA. CDR3 length: 12 amino acids. Between the trimmed V and J ends, which lost 5 bases and 6 bases, there was a span of 8 bases. CDR3: CASSPRFNEQFF. CDR3 nucleotides: TGTGCCAGCAGCCCCCGGTTCAATGAGCAGTTCTTC.

This clonotype was seen at least ten times. As DNA, the CDR3 is TGTGCCAGCAGAACTAGCGGGGGCACAGATACGCAGTATTTT. This sequence encodes CASRTSGGTDTQYF. The chain employs TRBV2 and TRBJ2-3; 10 bases are a match to TRBD2. The CDR3 covers 14 residues. Trimming removed 6 bases from V and 1 base from J; junction bases left unmatched: 1. Looked up from germline, CDR1 is SNHLY and CDR2 is FYNNEI.

V and J are TRBV7-9 and TRBJ1-2; D is unclear. This CDR3 has 14 amino acids. Germline CDR1 is SEHNR and CDR2 is FQNEAQ (reference sequence). Trimming shortened V by 3 bases and J by 0 bases, and 8 bases separated the two germline ends. The chain's CDR3 is CASSFNDPNYGYTF. DNA of the CDR3: TGTGCCAGCAGCTTCAACGACCCTAACTATGGCTACACCTTC.

The rearrangement uses TRBV7-3 and TRBJ1-1, with D possibly being TRBD1 (5 bases). The germline V gene has CDR1 SGHTA and CDR2 FQGTGA. The CDR3 sequence is 13 residues long. The V and J ends lost 5 bases and 4 bases respectively, with 11 bases between them. CDR3 residues: CASSNGGVTEAFF. The DNA of the CDR3 is TGTGCCAGCAGCAATGGGGGGGTCACTGAAGCTTTCTTT.

As for this clonotype: At one end, the junction sequence differs from germline, possibly due to a read error. This sequence joins TRBV27 and TRBJ2-1; 9 bases are shared with TRBD1. Germline V CDR1 and CDR2: MNHEY, SMNVEV (reference sequence). CDR3 size: 16 residues. Here the CDR3 DNA reads TGTGCCGGCAGGACACACTGGACAGGGGCAGGCGATGAGCAGTTCTTC. As protein: CAGRTHWTGAGDEQFF.

The chain uses TRBV12-3 or TRBV12-4 and TRBJ1-1; D is ambiguous. The CDR3 runs 12 residues. With 0 bases removed from V and 7 bases from J, the gap between germline ends came to 6 bases. For the CDR3, the DNA is TGTGCCAGCAGTTTAGCGCCAGGTGAAGCTTTCTTT. Translating it yields CASSLAPGEAFF.

The rearrangement links TRBV7-9 to TRBJ2-7, with 9 bases matching TRBD2. The CDR3 is 14 residues long. V gave up 5 bases and J gave up 7 bases; unmatched junction bases: 9. CDR1 and CDR2 (germline): SEHNR, FQNEAQ (reference sequence). In DNA, the CDR3 is TGTGCCAGCAGCCTGGGGACTAGCCTCAATGAGCAGTACTTC. This gives the protein CASSLGTSLNEQYF.

The rearrangement uses TRBV6-6 and TRBJ1-2; perhaps TRBD1 as D (6 bases). Trimming stripped 6 bases from V and 2 bases from J, with 16 bases between. Germline CDR1 is MNHNY and CDR2 is SVGAGI (reference sequence). The CDR3 has 15 amino acids. CDR3 in DNA: TGTGCCAGCAGAAACCCCGGGACACCCAACTATGGCTACACCTTC. It codes for CASRNPGTPNYGYTF.

The chain joins TRBV29-1 to TRBJ1-2; D gene uncertain. The CDR3 has 15 residues. With 0 bases removed from V and 2 bases from J, the gap between germline ends came to 13 bases. Germline CDR1 reads SQVTM; CDR2 reads ANQGSEA. CDR3 in DNA: TGCAGCGTTGAAGACCCCCAGGCGCCGAACTATGGCTACACCTTC. Amino acid sequence: CSVEDPQAPNYGYTF.

Here the CDR3 DNA reads TGTGCCGCCGCAGCGAACACCGGGGAGCTGTTTTTT. Translated: CAAAANTGELFF. The gene calls are TRBV12-3 or TRBV12-4 and TRBJ2-2; no definite D call. The CDR3 has 12 residues. Between the trimmed V and J ends, which lost 11 bases and 0 bases, there was a span of 7 bases.

At least ten counts were recorded for this clonotype. The V gene is TRBV10-3, the J gene TRBJ2-7; D is unresolved. Germline loops: CDR1 ENHRY, CDR2 SYGVKD. V gave up 2 bases and J gave up 3 bases, with 5 bases separating them. The CDR3 runs to 12 residues. CDR3 DNA sequence: TGTGCCATCAGTGAGAACGTCTACGAGCAGTACTTC. Its protein is CAISENVYEQYF.

This clonotype has just a few counts. The gene calls are TRBV10-3 and TRBJ2-1; TRBD2 aligns across 9 bases. Trimming removed 4 bases from V and 13 bases from J; junction bases left unmatched: 14. The germline gives CDR1 ENHRY, CDR2 SYGVKD. The CDR3 consists of 15 residues. The CDR3 nucleotides are TGTGCCATCAGTGCCCAGCGGGGGGATTCAGAGACCCAGTTCTTC. Its translation is CAISAQRGDSETQFF.

V is TRBV28 and J is TRBJ1-1, with no clear D. V lost 6 bases and J 1 base, leaving 15 bases between the germline ends. Per germline, CDR1 MDHEN and CDR2 SYDVKM. The CDR3 runs to 15 residues. CDR3 amino acids: CASSLSGGPNTEAFF. CDR3 coding DNA: TGTGCCAGCAGCCTCTCCGGAGGACCGAACACTGAAGCTTTCTTT.

The rearrangement uses TRBV25-1 and TRBJ1-2; perhaps TRBD1 as D (6 bases). V was clipped by 6 bases and J by 7 bases, with 12 bases between them. The CDR3 totals 12 residues. The germline gives CDR1 MGHDK, CDR2 SYGVNS. This CDR3 is CASREGGSGYTF. The CDR3 nucleotides are TGTGCCAGCAGGGAAGGGGGTAGTGGCTACACCTTC.

This clonotype was seen a few times. V usage is TRBV5-1 and J usage is TRBJ2-1; TRBD2 matches at 13 bases. The CDR3 covers 15 residues. Germline CDR1 SGHRS, CDR2 YFSETQ. The V and J ends lost 5 bases and 7 bases, in that order; junction bases with no gene match: 6. CDR3 region: CASRTSGGQSNEQFF. The DNA of the CDR3 is TGCGCCAGCAGGACTAGCGGGGGGCAATCGAATGAGCAGTTCTTC. Full variable domain (missing parts from reference TRBV5-1 and TRBJ2-1): KAGVTQTPRYLIKTRGQQVTLSCSPISGHRSVSWYQQTPGQGLQFLFEYFSETQRNKGNFPGRFSGRQFSNSRSEMNVSTLELGDSALYLCASRTSGGQSNEQFFGPGTRLTVL.

There are a few counts of this clonotype. V gene TRBV2 combines with J gene TRBJ1-2; maybe TRBD1 (6 bases). The CDR3 length is 13 residues. V shed 3 bases and J shed 6 bases, with 11 bases lying between them. Germline V gene sequence: CDR1 SNHLY, CDR2 FYNNEI. The CDR3 sequence: CASSDYRENGYTF. The CDR3 DNA reads TGTGCCAGCAGTGATTACAGGGAAAATGGCTACACCTTC.

In this sample, this clonotype turned up a few times. The DNA of the CDR3 is TGTGCCAGCAGCCAGTTTAGCTCCTATAATTCACCCCTCCACTTT. Its translation: CASSQFSSYNSPLHF. The chain is built from TRBV3-1 and TRBJ1-6, with D unclear. Deletions cut 3 bases from V and 0 bases from J, with 6 bases between. The length of the CDR3 is 15 residues. The V gene's germline CDR1 is LGHDT and CDR2 YNNKEL (reference sequence).

The chain couples TRBV12-3 or TRBV12-4 to TRBJ1-2; a possible D gene is TRBD1 (6 bases). V was cut by 3 bases and J by 3 bases, with 11 bases left in between. The CDR3 extends over 14 amino acids. CDR3 nucleotide sequence: TGTGCCAGCAGTTTTGGGGGCGCGGACTATGGCTACACCTTC. Translating it yields CASSFGGADYGYTF.

This sequence joins TRBV12-3 or TRBV12-4 and TRBJ1-1; D call uncertain. The V end was cut by 5 bases, the J end by 7 bases, with 14 bases between. The CDR3 contains 13 residues. The CDR3 nucleotides read TGTGCCAGCAGTCCAGGACGGAAACATGAAGCTTTCTTT. Translating it yields CASSPGRKHEAFF.

This clonotype was seen repeatedly, ten times or more. This chain joins TRBV20-1 and TRBJ2-1, with 9 bases fitting TRBD2. V shed 0 bases, J shed 4 bases, and the junction held 22 bases outside the gene matches. This CDR3 is 21 amino acids long. The germline gives CDR1 DFQATT, CDR2 SNEGSKA (reference sequence). The CDR3 sequence is CSARDRDRARTSGGPYNEQFF. CDR3 sequence (DNA): TGCAGTGCTAGAGATCGGGACCGTGCCCGGACCAGCGGGGGGCCTTACAATGAGCAGTTCTTC.

The V gene is TRBV10-3, the J gene TRBJ1-2; 11 bases are a match to TRBD1. Trimming removed 8 bases from V and 1 base from J; junction bases left unmatched: 3. Per the germline V gene, CDR1 is ENHRY and CDR2 is SYGVKD. This CDR3 has 14 residues. The CDR3, as DNA: TGTGCCATCCGGGACAGGGGGTTTAACTATGGCTACACCTTC. It yields the protein CAIRDRGFNYGYTF.

The chain couples TRBV10-3 to TRBJ1-1; a possible D gene is TRBD1 (5 bases). CDR1 is ENHRY and CDR2 is SYGVKD in the germline V gene. V was trimmed by 5 bases and J by 5 bases, leaving 18 bases between them. CDR3 length: 15 amino acids. CDR3 in DNA: TGTGCCATCAGTCTGGCGGAGGGGAGGGTTACTGAAGCTTTCTTT. Its translation is CAISLAEGRVTEAFF.

There are a few counts of this clonotype. V and J are TRBV20-1 and TRBJ1-2; 8 positions agree with TRBD1. After removal of 6 bases from V and 4 bases from J, the junction contained 7 bases not matched to a gene. The CDR3 is 13 amino acids. In germline, CDR1 is DFQATT, CDR2 SNEGSKA (reference sequence). This CDR3 is CSAAGGWTYGYTF. Here the CDR3 DNA reads TGCAGTGCCGCAGGGGGCTGGACCTATGGCTACACCTTC.

This rearrangement joins TRBV12-3 or TRBV12-4 to TRBJ2-7, with D possibly TRBD2 on 6 matching bases. V was trimmed by 8 bases and J by 3 bases, leaving 17 bases between them. The CDR3 is made up of 14 amino acids. The CDR3 reads CASHPSGEDYEQYF. CDR3 nucleotide sequence: TGTGCCAGCCACCCCTCGGGGGAGGACTACGAGCAGTACTTC.

This chain joins TRBV20-1 and TRBJ2-3, with TRBD1 matching over 8 bases. Unmatched junction bases numbered 12, after V lost 1 base and J lost 3 bases. Germline V gives CDR1 DFQATT, CDR2 SNEGSKA (reference sequence). CDR3 length equals 17 residues. The CDR3 sequence is CSARVLLGQGRTDTQYF. The CDR3 DNA sequence: TGCAGTGCTAGAGTCCTCCTCGGACAGGGAAGGACAGATACGCAGTATTTT.

A few counts support this clonotype. This chain links TRBV25-1 with TRBJ1-2; tentatively, D is TRBD1 (6 bases). Germline V gene sequence: CDR1 MGHDK, CDR2 SYGVNS. V shed 4 bases and J shed 5 bases, with 17 bases lying between them. The CDR3 consists of 15 residues. CDR3 DNA sequence: TGTGCCAGCAGTGTTTCCACAGGGATTGGATATGGCTACACCTTC. Translated: CASSVSTGIGYGYTF.

This chain joins TRBV29-1 and TRBJ2-5, with no clear D. The V gene lost 6 bases and the J gene lost 5 bases, with 10 bases spanning the gap. The CDR3 totals 11 residues. Germline V gives CDR1 SQVTM, CDR2 ANQGSEA. In nucleotides, the CDR3 is TGCAGCGTCCGCAGATCGGAGACCCAGTACTTC. Its protein product is CSVRRSETQYF. Looking up the rest from reference TRBV29-1 and TRBJ2-5 gives the full variable domain: SAVISQKPSRDICQRGTSLTIQCQVDSQVTMMFWYRQQPGQSLTLIATANQGSEATYESGFVIDKFPISRPNLTFSTLTVSNMSPEDSSIYLCSVRRSETQYFGPGTRLLVL.

This chain connects TRBV20-1 to TRBJ2-3; the D call may be TRBD1 or TRBD2 (5 bases each). The germline gives CDR1 DFQATT, CDR2 SNEGSKA (reference sequence). CDR3 length: 15 residues. Trimming pared 6 bases from V and 0 bases from J, leaving 16 bases between. The DNA for the CDR3 is TGCAGTGCCCTGAGGGGCGCTACTAGCACAGATACGCAGTATTTT. Amino acid sequence: CSALRGATSTDTQYF.